Below, one T cell receptor (beta chain) is given with its context. This clone was recorded many times. Its cognate antigen has yet to be identified. No base qualities exist here, and no much larger clone lies one base off it. This sample was included in a study of metastatic and nonmetastatic thyroid tumors (dated by TCRdb to about 2020). About the full investigation: For patients with malignant and with benign thyroid disease, the researchers compared repertoires between peripheral blood samples and tumor or nodule tissue samples.

No treatment had been received by any patient before thyroid surgery. Patient clinical samples collected from about 2011 to 2019 were retrospectively analysed using T-cell receptor beta sequencing. Libraries came from PCR. The sequencer was an Illumina HiSeq 4000. High-throughput sequencing was used to profile the TCR beta-chain CDR3 region of each patient. Per the source publication's procedure: A classifier to discriminate distant-metastatic papillary thyroid cancer patients was built from CDR3 differences across clinicopathological groups. The Shannon index was used to assess repertoire diversity, and the Morisita-Horn index was used to assess tumor-blood repertoire similarity. The public reads were quality trimmed at Q25 with fastp and then assembled into clones with MiXCR by TCRdb, keeping productive beta chains. The V and J calls come from TCRdb's annotation, not from the publication. The sample includes around 35,000 clones, with about a sixth observed a single time. The ten largest account for 3.4% of the sample.

From the germline V gene (reference sequence), CDR1 is DFQATT and CDR2 is SNEGSKA. Trimming removed 5 bases from V and 9 bases from J; the gene matches leave 12 bases unexplained. Inclusive of the bounding cysteine and phenylalanine, the CDR3 is 14 residues long. Only the CDR3 DNA is retained, 42 bases long and in frame from the first base. The full study reports these points: TCR beta diversity was reported as significantly higher in malignant tumors than in benign nodules, in both blood and tumor samples.

This receptor was identified in a female donor with papillary thyroid cancer or a benign thyroid nodule (not recorded which). Some clones in this sample may be carry-over from other donors' samples. The sample taken for sequencing was blood. The sequence links TRBV20-1 to TRBJ2-1; 8 central nucleotides agree with TRBD1. The nucleotide sequence reads TGCAGTGCTGCCAGGGGGCTCGCGAGGCTTGAGCAGTTCTTC. Translated, this gives CSAARGLARLEQFF.